This T cell receptor beta chain appears in the sequencing data of a study of blood T cell repertoires in COVID-19. Study-level background: The cDNA or gDNA used as material had been derived from T cells, B-cell-depleted T cells, or PBMCs.

Trimming at V came to 6 bases and at J to 2 bases, leaving 9 bases not matched to a gene. This CDR3 contains 16 residues. Germline CDR1 and CDR2: SEHNR and FQNEAQ (reference sequence). Generated by immunoSEQ multiplex PCR, the TCRdb table keeps only in-frame clones and is missing some. The repertoire holds about 75,000 clones, with roughly 91% as singletons. This chain links TRBV7-9 with TRBJ2-1; 8 nucleotides line up with TRBD2. This TCR was recovered from a human donor in a cohort sampled during active COVID-19. The source material was peripheral blood. The CDR3 coding sequence is TGTGCCAGCAGTCCCCGGGGGGGTGGTCCCTACAATGAGCAGTTCTTC. Its protein product is CASSPRGGGPYNEQFF.